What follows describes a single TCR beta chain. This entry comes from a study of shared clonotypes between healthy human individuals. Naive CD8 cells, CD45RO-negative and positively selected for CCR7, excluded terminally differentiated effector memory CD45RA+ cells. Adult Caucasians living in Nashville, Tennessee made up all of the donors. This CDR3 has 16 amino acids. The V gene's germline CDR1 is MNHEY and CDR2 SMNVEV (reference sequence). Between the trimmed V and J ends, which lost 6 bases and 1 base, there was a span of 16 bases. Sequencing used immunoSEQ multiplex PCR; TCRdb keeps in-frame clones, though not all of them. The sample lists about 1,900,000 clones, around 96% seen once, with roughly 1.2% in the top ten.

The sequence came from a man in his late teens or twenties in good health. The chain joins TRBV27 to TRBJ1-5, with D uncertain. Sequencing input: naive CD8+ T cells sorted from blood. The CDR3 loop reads CASRPAWAGSNQPQHF. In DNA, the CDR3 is TGTGCCAGCAGACCTGCTTGGGCGGGAAGCAATCAGCCCCAGCATTTT.